The 26 T cell receptor beta chains listed next were all sequenced from one sample in a study of blood T cell repertoires in COVID-19. Profiling relied on immunoSEQ multiplex PCR, and the TCRdb table lists in-frame clones only, not all of them. The repertoire includes approximately 300,000 clones, roughly 87% of them detected once, and approximately 2.2% sits in the top ten. The sequencing input was peripheral blood. The receptors originated from a man aged 18 to 29 with active or convalescent COVID-19.

The rearrangement links TRBV18 to TRBJ2-2; D uncertain. Trimming removed 2 bases from V and 6 bases from J, with 13 bases in between. The CDR3 is 15 residues long. Germline V gene lookup returns CDR1 KGHSH and CDR2 LQKENI. Here the CDR3 reads CASSPDARVSGELFF. The CDR3 DNA sequence: TGTGCCAGCTCACCAGACGCCCGGGTCTCCGGGGAGCTGTTTTTT.

The chain carries TRBV25-1 and TRBJ1-6, with a weak D call TRBD1 (5 bases). The germline gives CDR1 MGHDK, CDR2 SYGVNS. Trimming removed 11 bases at V and 2 bases at J, with 10 bases between. The CDR3 extends over 13 amino acids. CDR3 residues: CASRGAYNSPLHF. The CDR3 nucleotides are TGTGCCTCACGGGGGGCCTATAATTCACCCCTCCACTTT.

The chain joins TRBV28 to TRBJ2-3; 10 nucleotides align to TRBD2. J gave up 4 bases and V 5 bases, and 6 bases lay outside the gene matches. This CDR3 has 15 residues. CDR1 is MDHEN and CDR2 is SYDVKM in the germline V gene. CDR3 region: CASSGAGGGADTQYF. In DNA form, the CDR3 reads TGTGCCAGCAGTGGAGCGGGAGGGGGAGCAGATACGCAGTATTTT.

V is TRBV28 and J is TRBJ2-7, with 8 bases aligning to TRBD1. CDR1 and CDR2 (germline): MDHEN, SYDVKM. V shed 5 bases and J 4 bases; nucleotides not matched to a gene: 16. This CDR3 comprises 17 residues. The CDR3 reads CASSPPGTGSLGYEQYF. DNA for the CDR3: TGTGCCAGCAGTCCACCCGGGACAGGTTCGTTAGGGTACGAGCAGTACTTC.

The gene calls are TRBV4-3 and TRBJ2-2, with D possibly matching TRBD1 (6 bases). Germline values: CDR1 LGHNA, CDR2 YSLEER. This CDR3 region has 18 residues. The ends were cut back, 0 bases at V and 8 bases at J, with 22 bases in the middle. DNA for the CDR3: TGCGCCAGCAGCCAAGATCGAAACGGCCGGACAGCGTGGGGGGAGCTGTTTTTT. Its protein product is CASSQDRNGRTAWGELFF.

This sequence joins TRBV18 and TRBJ1-1; D possibly corresponds to TRBD1 (5 bases). Germline V lookup: CDR1 KGHSH, CDR2 LQKENI. The V end lost 4 bases, the J end lost 7 bases, and 13 bases lay between the germline ends. This CDR3 has 13 residues. In nucleotides, the CDR3 is TGTGCCAGCTCACTACAATCAGGGATTGAAGCTTTCTTT. Amino acids: CASSLQSGIEAFF.

CDR3 DNA: TGTGCCAGCAGCCAATGCAGAGGAGGGCTGTACTTC. It yields the protein CASSQCRGGLYF. The chain combines TRBV3-1 (or the pseudogene TRBV3-2) with TRBJ2-7, with a weak D call TRBD2 (6 bases). Germline V gene data show CDR1 as LGHDT and CDR2 as YNNKEL (reference sequence). CDR3 size: 12 residues. The V end was cut by 2 bases, the J end by 12 bases, with 14 bases between.

The CDR3 coding sequence is TGTGCCACCAGCGGCACCGGGACAGGGGTGAACACTGAAGCTTTCTTT. Amino acids: CATSGTGTGVNTEAFF. The rearrangement uses TRBV15 and TRBJ1-1; 10 bases map to TRBD1. V lost 5 bases to trimming and J lost 0 bases; unmatched junction nucleotides: 6. The V gene's germline CDR1 is LNHNV and CDR2 YYDKDF (reference sequence). This CDR3 is built from 16 residues.

This rearrangement joins TRBV28 to TRBJ2-7, with D possibly matching TRBD2 (6 bases). This CDR3 has 15 residues. CDR1 is MDHEN and CDR2 is SYDVKM in the germline V gene. V was trimmed by 6 bases and J by 6 bases, leaving 21 bases between them. The CDR3 protein is CASSIGDFDLGEQYF. CDR3 coding DNA: TGTGCCAGCAGCATCGGGGACTTTGATCTGGGCGAGCAGTACTTC.

This chain uses TRBV19 with TRBJ2-7; the D is unclear. The CDR3 spans 13 residues. In germline, CDR1 is LNHDA, CDR2 SQIVND (reference sequence). V was cut by 1 base and J by 0 bases, with 4 bases left in between. In nucleotides, the CDR3 is TGTGCCAGTAGTATAGCCCTCTCCTACGAGCAGTACTTC. Protein sequence: CASSIALSYEQYF.

V usage is TRBV7-3 and J usage is TRBJ2-2; 9 positions agree with TRBD2. The germline CDR1 and CDR2 sequences are SGHTA and FQGTGA. Germline trimming cut 4 bases from V and 2 bases from J; bases unmatched to any gene: 2. The CDR3 is 15 amino acids. The CDR3 reads CASSSGLANTGELFF. CDR3 nucleotides: TGTGCCAGCAGCTCGGGACTAGCCAACACCGGGGAGCTGTTTTTT.

This clone was seen a single time. The CDR3 nucleotides are TGTGCCAGTAGTATAGTCAGGGGTTCGAATCAGCCCCAGCATTTT. Translated, it gives CASSIVRGSNQPQHF. V gene TRBV19 combines with J gene TRBJ1-5; perhaps TRBD1 as D (6 bases). The CDR3 covers 15 residues. Germline-derived CDR1 and CDR2 are LNHDA and SQIVND (reference sequence). The V and J ends lost 1 base and 4 bases respectively, with 11 bases between them. The full variable domain, completed using reference TRBV19 and TRBJ1-5, is DGGITQSPKYLFRKEGQNVTLSCEQNLNHDAMYWYRQDPGQGLRLIYYSQIVNDFQKGDIAEGYSVSREKKESFPLTVTSAQKNPTAFYLCASSIVRGSNQPQHFGDGTRLSIL.

This CDR3 reads CASSPPAERVTDTQYF. The CDR3 DNA sequence: TGTGCCAGCTCACCACCAGCGGAGAGGGTCACAGATACGCAGTATTTT. The gene calls are TRBV18 and TRBJ2-3; tentatively, D is TRBD2 (5 bases). CDR3 length equals 16 residues. Germline CDR1 is KGHSH and CDR2 is LQKENI. With 0 bases removed from V and 2 bases from J, the gap between germline ends came to 12 bases.

The V and J genes are TRBV4-3 and TRBJ2-6; no clear D. CDR1 and CDR2 from the germline V gene are LGHNA and YSLEER. Trimming shortened V by 5 bases and J by 0 bases, and 8 bases separated the two germline ends. The CDR3 loop spans 15 amino acids. This CDR3 reads CASSTTNSGANVLTF. The CDR3 coding sequence is TGCGCCAGCAGCACGACAAACTCTGGGGCCAACGTCCTGACTTTC.

V gene TRBV12-3 or TRBV12-4 combines with J gene TRBJ2-7; D is perhaps TRBD1 (6 bases). The CDR3 spans 13 residues. V was pared by 4 bases and J by 8 bases, with 15 bases between. The CDR3 reads CASSSPWTAQQYF. The CDR3 bases are TGTGCCAGCAGTTCTCCATGGACAGCACAGCAGTACTTC.

The genes are TRBV5-4 and TRBJ1-1, with a tentative D call TRBD1 (5 bases). V dropped 1 base and J dropped 0 bases, with 7 bases sitting between them. From germline, CDR1 is SGHNT and CDR2 YYREEE (reference sequence). The CDR3 has 14 amino acids. In DNA form, the CDR3 reads TGTGCCAGCAGCTTGCCAGGGATGAACACTGAAGCTTTCTTT. This codes for CASSLPGMNTEAFF.

The V gene is TRBV5-3, the J gene TRBJ1-4; 9 bases match TRBD1. TRBV5-3 is known as an ORF, though its function is uncertain. Losses at the gene ends were 0 bases for V and 7 bases for J; bases not matched to a gene: 7. This CDR3 comprises 16 residues. CDR3 sequence (DNA): TGTGCCAGAAGCTTGGGAGTGGGACAGGGTGCTGAAAAACTGTTTTTT. Translation: CARSLGVGQGAEKLFF.

The chain uses TRBV7-9 and TRBJ1-6; the match to TRBD1 covers 9 bases. Germline CDR1 is SEHNR and CDR2 is FQNEAQ (reference sequence). The junction had 9 bases not matched to a gene; V was cut back by 5 bases and J by 7 bases. The CDR3 is made up of 16 amino acids. The CDR3 DNA follows: TGTGCCAGCAGCAAAAACCCGACAGGGGGGAATTCACCCCTCCACTTT. It translates to CASSKNPTGGNSPLHF. The complete variable domain, with remaining parts taken from reference TRBV7-9 and TRBJ1-6, reads DTGVSQNPRHKITKRGQNVTFRCDPISEHNRLYWYRQTLGQGPEFLTYFQNEAQLEKSRLLSDRFSAERPKGSFSTLEIQRTEQGDSAMYLCASSKNPTGGNSPLHFGNGTRLTVT.

This clone was picked up one time. The sample has other DNA sequences that encode this CDR3 too. The J gene is TRBJ2-7, the V gene TRBV5-1; a possible D gene is TRBD2 (5 bases). CDR1 and CDR2 (germline): SGHRS, YFSETQ. Deletions cut 2 bases from V and 0 bases from J, with 9 bases between. The CDR3 is 14 residues long. CDR3 loop: CASSFLGVSYEQYF. The DNA of the CDR3 is TGCGCCAGCAGCTTCCTCGGGGTCTCCTACGAGCAGTACTTC. The complete variable domain, with remaining parts taken from reference TRBV5-1 and TRBJ2-7, reads KAGVTQTPRYLIKTRGQQVTLSCSPISGHRSVSWYQQTPGQGLQFLFEYFSETQRNKGNFPGRFSGRQFSNSRSEMNVSTLELGDSALYLCASSFLGVSYEQYFGPGTRLTVT.

This chain's CDR3 is CASSVAGGPNQPQHF. CDR3 in DNA: TGTGCCAGCAGCGTGGCAGGGGGCCCAAATCAGCCCCAGCATTTT. The rearrangement links TRBV9 to TRBJ1-5, with 8 bases matching TRBD1. The germline V gene has CDR1 SGDLS and CDR2 YYNGEE. The CDR3 is made up of 15 amino acids. V shed 2 bases and J 4 bases; nucleotides not matched to a gene: 5.

The genes are TRBV28 and TRBJ2-3; 7 bases line up with TRBD1. The CDR3 sequence is 12 residues long. Germline CDR1 is MDHEN and CDR2 is SYDVKM. The V and J ends lost 5 bases and 8 bases, in that order; junction bases with no gene match: 4. The CDR3 loop reads CASSHRGATQYF. The CDR3 DNA reads TGTGCCAGCAGTCACAGGGGAGCTACGCAGTATTTT.

The chain has TRBV6-5 and TRBJ2-7; the D is unclear. V lost 4 bases to trimming and J lost 0 bases, with 7 bases between them. The CDR3 covers 13 residues. The germline CDR1 and CDR2 sequences are MNHEY and SVGAGI. CDR3 in amino acids: CASSSISSYEQYF. In DNA form, the CDR3 reads TGTGCCAGCAGTTCAATCAGCTCCTACGAGCAGTACTTC.

V and J are TRBV15 and TRBJ1-2, with D perhaps matching TRBD1 (6 bases). V was cut by 1 base and J by 4 bases, with 16 bases left in between. The CDR3 loop spans 16 amino acids. Germline assignment: CDR1 LNHNV and CDR2 YYDKDF (reference sequence). For the CDR3, the DNA is TGTGCCACCAGCAGAGGGGGAGGGGGGTACGGCTATGGCTACACCTTC. This gives the protein CATSRGGGGYGYGYTF.

The chain links TRBV18 to TRBJ2-2, with D possibly being TRBD2 (5 bases). Germline loops: CDR1 KGHSH, CDR2 LQKENI. The CDR3 consists of 16 residues. Trimming removed 5 bases from V and 4 bases from J, with 17 bases in between. CDR3 region: CASSSRLGRGTGELFF. DNA of the CDR3: TGTGCCAGCTCATCCCGATTAGGGAGAGGCACCGGGGAGCTGTTTTTT. Complete variable domain (other parts from reference TRBV18 and TRBJ2-2): NAGVMQNPRHLVRRRGQEARLRCSPMKGHSHVYWYRQLPEEGLKFMVYLQKENIIDESGMPKERFSAEFPKEGPSILRIQQVVRGDSAAYFCASSSRLGRGTGELFFGEGSRLTVL.

V usage is TRBV2 and J usage is TRBJ1-6, with D perhaps matching TRBD1 (5 bases). Germline V lookup: CDR1 SNHLY, CDR2 FYNNEI. V lost 10 bases, J lost 7 bases, and 14 bases lay in between. The CDR3 loop spans 13 amino acids. The CDR3 loop reads CATQLTENSPLHF. The CDR3 DNA sequence: TGTGCCACCCAGTTGACAGAAAATTCACCCCTCCACTTT.

V gene TRBV19 combines with J gene TRBJ2-6, with D maybe TRBD2 (6 bases). The CDR3 consists of 16 residues. The V and J ends lost 6 bases and 0 bases respectively, with 12 bases between them. From germline, CDR1 is LNHDA and CDR2 SQIVND (reference sequence). CDR3 amino acids: CASRVGGNSGANVLTF. CDR3 sequence (DNA): TGTGCCAGTAGGGTCGGGGGTAACTCTGGGGCCAACGTCCTGACTTTC.